The 5 T cell receptor beta chains reported below all come from one sample, sequenced in a study of T cell repertoires in cytomegalovirus infection (dated by TCRdb to the late 2010s). Sequenced on an Illumina HiSeq 1500. TCRdb itself trimmed the public reads at Q25 with fastp, ran MiXCR and retained productive beta chains. Here each entry gathers all rows of one CDR3 protein and keeps the most common genes and DNA. Present in this sample are some 700,000 distinct CDR3 sequences, 35% to 45% of which were seen just once. The ten biggest clones cover around 2.8% of the sample. Specimen: PBMCs. These receptors were taken from a human donor in good health (CMV status not recorded). Some clones in this sample may be carry-over from other donors' samples.

This clonotype was counted a few times. This rearrangement joins TRBV20-1 to TRBJ2-7, with 7 bases fitting TRBD2. The CDR3 loop spans 14 amino acids. Germline V gene sequence: CDR1 DFQATT, CDR2 SNEGSKA (reference sequence). The V and J ends lost 6 bases and 3 bases, in that order; junction bases with no gene match: 11. DNA of the CDR3: TGCAGTGCAAGTCTACTAGCGTTTGGCTACGAGCAGTACTTC. Translating gives CSASLLAFGYEQYF.

This clonotype was counted many times. V is TRBV5-5 and J is TRBJ2-2; TRBD1 matches 8 bases. The CDR3 is 16 amino acids. In germline, CDR1 is SGHKS, CDR2 YYEKEE (reference sequence). Unmatched junction bases numbered 7, after V lost 2 bases and J lost 4 bases. CDR3 sequence reads: CASSFAGGAGTGELFF. The CDR3, as DNA: TGTGCCAGCAGCTTTGCAGGGGGCGCGGGCACCGGGGAGCTGTTTTTT.

This chain joins TRBV27 and TRBJ2-3; no reliable D call. V lost 4 bases to trimming and J lost 2 bases, with 16 bases between them. In germline, CDR1 is MNHEY, CDR2 SMNVEV (reference sequence). This CDR3 is 16 amino acids long. In DNA, the CDR3 is TGTGCCAGCAGTTCACTTAGGCCTAGGACCACAGATACGCAGTATTTT. Its protein is CASSSLRPRTTDTQYF.

The gene calls are TRBV4-1 and TRBJ2-7, with D maybe TRBD1 (5 bases). The germline V gene has CDR1 MGHRA and CDR2 YSYEKL. The CDR3 has 15 amino acids. V was clipped by 0 bases and J by 2 bases, with 11 bases between them. The CDR3 reads CASSQERGETYEQYF. Here the CDR3 DNA reads TGCGCCAGCAGCCAAGAAAGGGGTGAGACCTACGAGCAGTACTTC.

This clonotype was seen only once. The junction and the germline gene differ at one end; a read error may be behind it. The chain is built from TRBV29-1 and TRBJ2-7; no clear D gene. Germline V gene data show CDR1 as SQVTM and CDR2 as ANQGSEA. The length of the CDR3 is 12 residues. The CDR3 DNA follows: TGCAGCGTTGAAGATTCGGCCTACGCGCAGTACTTC. Translating it yields CSVEDSAYAQYF.